This T cell receptor beta chain was obtained from a study of molecular identifiers for immune sequencing clone quantification. TCRdb reprocessed the PCR reads via MiXCR and lists one record per CDR3 protein. The table includes about 86,000 distinct CDR3 sequences, roughly 25% detected once. Ten or more counts support this clonotype. The CDR3 totals 16 residues. Deletions cut 6 bases from V and 0 bases from J, with 17 bases between. The germline V gene has CDR1 MDHEN and CDR2 SYDVKM. The TCR sequence derives from a human donor in good health. Some libraries in this study had Jurkat cell RNA spiked in. Sequenced sample: naive CD8+ T cells from blood, with Jurkat cell RNA spiked in. Noted subset: FACS-sorted CD8+CD4-CCR7+CD45RA+ naive T cells. The rearrangement links TRBV28 to TRBJ1-1; a weak D match, TRBD1 (5 bases). For the CDR3, the DNA is TGTGCCAGCAGCCGCAATCCACAGGCCATGAACACTGAAGCTTTCTTT. Residues: CASSRNPQAMNTEAFF.